This T cell receptor beta chain is drawn from a study of T cells in Graves' hyperthyroidism and ophthalmopathy. Germline V gene lookup returns CDR1 MNHEY and CDR2 SMNVEV (reference sequence). This CDR3 is built from 13 residues. J gave up 7 bases and V 8 bases, and 7 bases lay outside the gene matches. RNA transcripts yielded amplified TCR beta CDR3 regions. The TCR CDR3 was amplified in a first-round RT-PCR using the HTBI primer set. TCRdb itself ran the multiplex PCR reads through MiXCR, one entry per CDR3 protein. The table shows some 700,000 distinct CDR3 sequences, with roughly 17% occurring only once. Absence of ophthalmopathy progression within 18 months defined stable Graves' hyperthyroidism. Patients having uncontrolled infection, another autoimmune disease, pregnancy or lactation were not included. In the case of this clonotype: The target antigen is unknown.

Study results and limitations: Blood samples included most of the expanded thyroid clonotypes exceeding 0.001.

This chain connects TRBV27 to TRBJ1-5; 8 bases agree with TRBD1. The receptor was isolated from a man in his forties or fifties with Graves' hyperthyroidism. The specimen was blood. The chain's CDR3 is CASGGQGWQPQHF. The CDR3 DNA follows: TGTGCCAGCGGAGGACAGGGATGGCAGCCCCAGCATTTT.